This T cell receptor beta chain derives from a study of T cells in localized non-small cell lung cancer. Overall study results and limits: Among the top 100 tumor clones, a median approximately 55 appeared in adjacent lung. One tumor region alone was sequenced, and heterogeneity therefore remains possible. Prolonged overall survival went with higher T cell density in the blood. Clonality peaked in uninvolved adjacent lung rather than tumor.

A few counts support this clone. As yet, its antigen is unknown. The assay was immunoSEQ multiplex PCR, and TCRdb's table has in-frame clones only and misses some. The sample shows fewer than 9,000 clones, about half of them seen only once. The sequences come from lymph node tissue, collected before any cancer treatment. The source of this sequence is a man aged 35 to 69 with stage I lung adenocarcinoma.

CDR3 amino acids: CASSDKGGNYGYTF. The CDR3 DNA follows: TGTGCCAGCAGCGACAAGGGGGGAAACTATGGCTACACCTTC. The chain joins TRBV11-3 to TRBJ1-2, with D possibly being TRBD1 (6 bases). The germline V and J ends were trimmed by 5 bases and 2 bases, with 12 bases remaining between them. The CDR3 length is 14 residues. The V gene's germline CDR1 is SGHNT and CDR2 YENEEA.